The sequence of this TCR beta chain was determined in a study of CD8+ T cells in alopecia areata. Study-level background: It was oral tofacitinib, at 5 to 10 mg twice daily, that treated patients received.

Regarding treatment: oral pan-JAK inhibitor, 5-10 mg twice daily. Peripheral blood and lesional scalp punch biopsies came from alopecia areata patients. Cell sorting on a FACSAria was used to separate CD4+ and CD8+ T cells from the PBMCs. This clone was detected only once. Its cognate antigen is unknown. Extracted from the samples, RNA was reverse transcribed into cDNA to serve as the sequencing template. Data came from immunoSEQ multiplex PCR; TCRdb stores just in-frame clones and leaves some out. Of over 200,000 clones in the sample, 64% were seen once. V was clipped by 0 bases and J by 7 bases, with 8 bases between them. Germline V lookup: CDR1 SGHKS, CDR2 YYEKEE (reference sequence). This CDR3 has 13 residues. Broader study findings: In scalp and blood during tofacitinib, many expanded lesional clones persisted.

Sequencing used CD4+ T cells sorted from blood, obtained at week 4, from a patient treated with tofacitinib. The rearrangement uses TRBV5-5 and TRBJ2-4; D might be TRBD2 (5 bases). This TCR was sampled from a human donor with alopecia areata. In DNA form, the CDR3 reads TGTGCCAGCAGCTTGGGAAGGGAGAACATTCAGTACTTC. It yields the protein CASSLGRENIQYF.